Included here is one T cell receptor (beta chain) sequence, with context. This entry comes from a study of T cell changes during pregnancy in multiple sclerosis. The germline CDR1 and CDR2 sequences are SGHTA and FQGTGA. V trimming: 5 bases; J trimming: 5 bases; junction bases outside the gene matches: 6. The CDR3 extends over 15 amino acids. Measured with immunoSEQ multiplex PCR; TCRdb has only the in-frame clones, and not every one. The sample carries approximately 28,000 clones, 89% recorded once. This sequence originates from a female donor with multiple sclerosis, enrolled in a pregnancy study. Sequencing used CD8+ T cells from peripheral blood mononuclear cells, obtained in the second trimester of pregnancy. The V gene is TRBV7-3, the J gene TRBJ2-1; TRBD1 aligns across 10 bases. This chain's CDR3 is CASSPGQGVNNEQFF. The DNA of the CDR3 is TGTGCCAGCAGCCCAGGACAGGGGGTGAACAATGAGCAGTTCTTC.